The clone carrying this T cell receptor beta chain was found once. These data belong to a study of blood T cell repertoires in COVID-19. In the study overall: The cDNA or gDNA used as material had been derived from T cells, B-cell-depleted T cells, or PBMCs.

As handled by the study authors: Scientists estimated how many nucleated cells there were by amplifying reference gene primers. Repertoires were generated with immunoSEQ multiplex PCR, while TCRdb's copy carries only in-frame clones and drops some. The V and J calls and clone size were taken over from that table, and D and trimming were inferred from the DNA. Of 38,000 or so clones in the sample, about 81% were seen once. Germline V gene lookup returns CDR1 SGHRS and CDR2 YFSETQ. The CDR3 runs 13 residues. With 2 bases removed from V and 2 bases from J, the gap between germline ends came to 8 bases. The chain combines TRBV5-1 with TRBJ2-7; D not certain. Material: peripheral blood. The source of this sequence is a human donor in a cohort sampled during active or convalescent COVID-19. The donor label of this sample is uncertain. CDR3 nucleotide sequence: TGCGCCAGCAGCTTATCCGTCCCCTACGAGCAGTACTTC. It translates to CASSLSVPYEQYF.